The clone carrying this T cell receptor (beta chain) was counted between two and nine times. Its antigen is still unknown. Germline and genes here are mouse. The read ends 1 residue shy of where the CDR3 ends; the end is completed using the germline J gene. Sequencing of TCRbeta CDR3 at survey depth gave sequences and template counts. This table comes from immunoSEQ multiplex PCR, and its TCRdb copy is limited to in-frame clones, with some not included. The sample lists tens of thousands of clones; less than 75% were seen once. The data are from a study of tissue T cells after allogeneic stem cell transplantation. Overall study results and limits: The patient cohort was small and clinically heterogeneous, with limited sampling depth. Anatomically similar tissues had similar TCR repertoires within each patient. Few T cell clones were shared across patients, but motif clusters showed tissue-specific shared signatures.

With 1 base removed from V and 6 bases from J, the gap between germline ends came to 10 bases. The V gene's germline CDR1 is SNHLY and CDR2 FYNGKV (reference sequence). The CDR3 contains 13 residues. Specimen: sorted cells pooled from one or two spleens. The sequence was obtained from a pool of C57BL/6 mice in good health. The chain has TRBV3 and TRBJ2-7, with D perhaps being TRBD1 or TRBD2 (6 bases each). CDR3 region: CASSLGGGREQYF. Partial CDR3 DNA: TGTGCCAGCAGCTTAGGCGGGGGCCGTGAACAGTAC.